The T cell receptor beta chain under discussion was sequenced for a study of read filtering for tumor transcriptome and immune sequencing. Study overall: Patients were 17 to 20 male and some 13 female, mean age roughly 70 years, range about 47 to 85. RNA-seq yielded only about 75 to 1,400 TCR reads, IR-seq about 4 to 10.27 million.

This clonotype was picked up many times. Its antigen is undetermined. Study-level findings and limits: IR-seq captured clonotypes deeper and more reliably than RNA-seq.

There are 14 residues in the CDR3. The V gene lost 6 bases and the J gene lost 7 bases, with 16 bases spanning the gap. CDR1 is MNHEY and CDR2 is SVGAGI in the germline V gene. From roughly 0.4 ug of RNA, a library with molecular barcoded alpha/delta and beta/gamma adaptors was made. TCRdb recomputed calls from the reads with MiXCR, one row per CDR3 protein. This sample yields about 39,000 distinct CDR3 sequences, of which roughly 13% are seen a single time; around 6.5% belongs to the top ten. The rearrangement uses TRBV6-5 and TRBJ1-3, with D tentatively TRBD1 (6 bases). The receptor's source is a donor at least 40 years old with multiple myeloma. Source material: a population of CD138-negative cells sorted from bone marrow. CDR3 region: CASRQTGSSNTIYF. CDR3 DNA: TGTGCCAGCAGACAAACAGGGTCATCGAACACCATATATTTT.